This record concerns one T cell receptor beta chain sequence. Its antigen is unknown. The sample originates from a study of T cells in tumors after PD-1 blockade. Study details: No patient had prior checkpoint blockade, systemic immunosuppression, or radiotherapy within 4 weeks. Daily vismodegib 150 mg continued in a subset of anti-PD-1-treated patients. Whole-study results and caveats: Blood contained about 40% of the tumor's TCR clonotypes.

Using immunoSEQ multiplex PCR, the repertoire was profiled, and TCRdb retains in-frame clones only, with some absent. The sample contains around 34,000 clones, 55% to 80% of which appear only once. Looked up from germline, CDR1 is MGHDK and CDR2 is SYGVNS. The CDR3 spans 18 residues. Trimming stripped 3 bases from V and 0 bases from J, with 15 bases between. The origin of this receptor is a human donor with basal cell carcinoma. Material: PBMCs, obtained after anti-PD-1 treatment. The chain is built from TRBV25-1 and TRBJ2-6, with D possibly TRBD2 on 7 matching bases. The CDR3 region is CASSEGGQDYSGANVLTF. The CDR3, as DNA: TGTGCCAGCAGTGAGGGGGGGCAGGATTACTCTGGGGCCAACGTCCTGACTTTC.